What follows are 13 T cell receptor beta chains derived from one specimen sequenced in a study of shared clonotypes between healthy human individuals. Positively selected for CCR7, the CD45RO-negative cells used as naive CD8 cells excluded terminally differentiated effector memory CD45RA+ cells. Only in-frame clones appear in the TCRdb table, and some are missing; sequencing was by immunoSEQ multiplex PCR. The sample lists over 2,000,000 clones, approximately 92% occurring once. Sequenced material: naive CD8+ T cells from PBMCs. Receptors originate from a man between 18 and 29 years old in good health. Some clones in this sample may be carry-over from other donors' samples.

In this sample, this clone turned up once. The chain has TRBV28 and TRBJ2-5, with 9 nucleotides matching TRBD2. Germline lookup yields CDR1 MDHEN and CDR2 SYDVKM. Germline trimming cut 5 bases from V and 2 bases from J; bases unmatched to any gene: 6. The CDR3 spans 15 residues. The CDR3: CASSTAGGPQETQYF. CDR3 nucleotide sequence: TGTGCCAGCAGTACCGCGGGAGGGCCGCAAGAGACCCAGTACTTC. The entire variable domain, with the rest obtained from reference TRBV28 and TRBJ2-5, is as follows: DVKVTQSSRYLVKRTGEKVFLECVQDMDHENMFWYRQDPGLGLRLIYFSYDVKMKEKGDIPEGYSVSREKKERFSLILESASTNQTSMYLCASSTAGGPQETQYFGPGTRLLVL.

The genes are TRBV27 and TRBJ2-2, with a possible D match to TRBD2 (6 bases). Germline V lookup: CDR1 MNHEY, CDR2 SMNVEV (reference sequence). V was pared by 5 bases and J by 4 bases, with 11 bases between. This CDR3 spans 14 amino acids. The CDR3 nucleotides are TGTGCCAGCAGTCGTCTGGGAGGCACCGGGGAGCTGTTTTTT. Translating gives CASSRLGGTGELFF.

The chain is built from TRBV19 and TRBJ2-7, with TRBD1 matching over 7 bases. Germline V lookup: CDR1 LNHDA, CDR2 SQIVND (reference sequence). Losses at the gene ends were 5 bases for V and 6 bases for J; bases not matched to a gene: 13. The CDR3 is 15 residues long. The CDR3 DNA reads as TGTGCCAGTAGTTCAGGACAGGCCCTACCCGCCGAGCAGTACTTC. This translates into CASSSGQALPAEQYF.

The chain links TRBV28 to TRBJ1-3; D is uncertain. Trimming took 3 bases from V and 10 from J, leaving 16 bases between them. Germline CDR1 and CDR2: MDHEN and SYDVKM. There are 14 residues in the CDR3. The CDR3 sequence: CASSFPRMSTTIYF. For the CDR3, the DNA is TGTGCCAGCAGTTTCCCCAGGATGAGCACTACCATATATTTT. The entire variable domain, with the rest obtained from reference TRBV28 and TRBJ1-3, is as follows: DVKVTQSSRYLVKRTGEKVFLECVQDMDHENMFWYRQDPGLGLRLIYFSYDVKMKEKGDIPEGYSVSREKKERFSLILESASTNQTSMYLCASSFPRMSTTIYFGEGSWLTVV.

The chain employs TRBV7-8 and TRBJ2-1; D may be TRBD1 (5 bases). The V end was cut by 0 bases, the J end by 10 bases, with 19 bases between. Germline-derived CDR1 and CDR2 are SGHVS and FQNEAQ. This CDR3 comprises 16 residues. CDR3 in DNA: TGTGCCAGCAGCTTAGCTATGGGGCAGTACGAGCCCGAGCAGTTCTTC. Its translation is CASSLAMGQYEPEQFF. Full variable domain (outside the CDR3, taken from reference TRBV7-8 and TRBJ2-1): GAGVSQSPRYKVAKRGQDVALRCDPISGHVSLFWYQQALGQGPEFLTYFQNEAQLDKSGLPSDRFFAERPEGSVSTLKIQRTQQEDSAVYLCASSLAMGQYEPEQFFGPGTRLTVL.

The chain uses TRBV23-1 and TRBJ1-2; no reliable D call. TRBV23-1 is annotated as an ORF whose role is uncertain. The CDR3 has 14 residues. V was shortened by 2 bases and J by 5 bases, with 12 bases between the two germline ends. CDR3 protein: CASSQTPSRYGYTF. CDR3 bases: TGCGCCAGCAGTCAAACCCCAAGTAGGTATGGCTACACCTTC.

CDR3 DNA sequence: TGTGCCAGTAGTATAGAATTCGGTGCCATAGCTTTCTTT. Its translation is CASSIEFGAIAFF. V is TRBV19 and J is TRBJ1-1; D uncertain. Germline CDR1 is LNHDA and CDR2 is SQIVND (reference sequence). V was clipped by 0 bases and J by 10 bases, with 12 bases between them. There are 13 residues in the CDR3. The full variable domain, its missing parts supplied by reference TRBV19 and TRBJ1-1, is DGGITQSPKYLFRKEGQNVTLSCEQNLNHDAMYWYRQDPGQGLRLIYYSQIVNDFQKGDIAEGYSVSREKKESFPLTVTSAQKNPTAFYLCASSIEFGAIAFFGQGTRLTVV.

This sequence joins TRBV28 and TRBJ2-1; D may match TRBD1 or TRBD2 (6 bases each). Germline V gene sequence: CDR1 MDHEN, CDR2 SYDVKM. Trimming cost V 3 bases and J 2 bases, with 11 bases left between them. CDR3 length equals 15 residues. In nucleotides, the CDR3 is TGTGCCAGCAGTTTGGACTACAGGGCCTACAATGAGCAGTTCTTC. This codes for CASSLDYRAYNEQFF.

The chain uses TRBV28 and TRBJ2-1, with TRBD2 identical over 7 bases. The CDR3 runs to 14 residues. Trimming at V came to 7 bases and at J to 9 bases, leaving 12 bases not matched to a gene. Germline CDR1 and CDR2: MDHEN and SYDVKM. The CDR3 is CASTWGGGPVEQFF. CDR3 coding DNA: TGTGCCAGCACCTGGGGGGGAGGGCCGGTTGAGCAGTTCTTC.

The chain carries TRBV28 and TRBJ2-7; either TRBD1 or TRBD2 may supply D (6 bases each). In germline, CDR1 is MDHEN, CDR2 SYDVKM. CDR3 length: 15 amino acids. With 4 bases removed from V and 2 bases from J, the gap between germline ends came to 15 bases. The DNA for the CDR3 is TGTGCCAGCAGTTACCCCGGGGGCGGGGCCTACGAGCAGTACTTC. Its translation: CASSYPGGGAYEQYF.

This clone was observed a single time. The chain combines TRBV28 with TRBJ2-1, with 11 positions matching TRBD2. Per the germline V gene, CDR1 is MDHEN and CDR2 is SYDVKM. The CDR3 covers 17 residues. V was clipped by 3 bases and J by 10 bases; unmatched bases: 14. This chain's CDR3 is CASSFLSSGRTSVEQFF. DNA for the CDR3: TGTGCCAGCAGTTTCTTGTCTAGCGGGAGGACCTCGGTAGAGCAGTTCTTC. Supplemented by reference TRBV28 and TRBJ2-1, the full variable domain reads DVKVTQSSRYLVKRTGEKVFLECVQDMDHENMFWYRQDPGLGLRLIYFSYDVKMKEKGDIPEGYSVSREKKERFSLILESASTNQTSMYLCASSFLSSGRTSVEQFFGPGTRLTVL.

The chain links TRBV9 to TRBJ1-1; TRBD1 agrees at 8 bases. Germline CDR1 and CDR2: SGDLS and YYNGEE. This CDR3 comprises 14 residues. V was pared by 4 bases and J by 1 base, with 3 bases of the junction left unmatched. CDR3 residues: CASSPGGTNTEAFF. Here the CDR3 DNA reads TGTGCCAGCAGCCCAGGGGGCACGAACACTGAAGCTTTCTTT.

Here the CDR3 reads CASFGRGFMAGELFF. In DNA form, the CDR3 reads TGCGCCAGCTTTGGACGGGGCTTCATGGCCGGGGAGCTGTTTTTT. V usage is TRBV10-2 and J usage is TRBJ2-2; D tentatively reads TRBD1 or TRBD2 (5 bases each). The germline V gene encodes CDR1 WSHSY and CDR2 SAAADI. The CDR3 spans 15 residues. The V gene lost 8 bases and the J gene lost 6 bases, with 19 bases spanning the gap.